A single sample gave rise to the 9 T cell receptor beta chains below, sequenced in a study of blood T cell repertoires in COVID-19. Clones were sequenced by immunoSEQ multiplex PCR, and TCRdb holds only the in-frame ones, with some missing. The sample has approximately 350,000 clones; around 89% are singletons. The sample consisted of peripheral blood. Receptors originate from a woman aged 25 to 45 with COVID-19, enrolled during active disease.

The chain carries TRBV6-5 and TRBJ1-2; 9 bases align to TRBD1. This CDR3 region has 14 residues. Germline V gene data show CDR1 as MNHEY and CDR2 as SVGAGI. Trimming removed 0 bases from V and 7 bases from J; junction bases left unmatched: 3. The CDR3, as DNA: TGTGCCAGCAGTTACTCCGACAGGGGGATTGGCTACACCTTC. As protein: CASSYSDRGIGYTF.

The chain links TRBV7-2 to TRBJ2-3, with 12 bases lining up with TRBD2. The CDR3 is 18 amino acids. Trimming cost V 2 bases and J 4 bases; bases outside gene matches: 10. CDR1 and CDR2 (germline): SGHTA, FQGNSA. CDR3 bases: TGTGCCAGCAGCTTATCCCACCGACTAGCGGGAGTAGCAGATACGCAGTATTTT. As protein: CASSLSHRLAGVADTQYF. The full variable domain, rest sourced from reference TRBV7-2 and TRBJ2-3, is GAGVSQSPSNKVTEKGKDVELRCDPISGHTALYWYRQSLGQGLEFLIYFQGNSAPDKSGLPSDRFSAERTGGSVSTLTIQRTQQEDSAVYLCASSLSHRLAGVADTQYFGPGTRLTVL.

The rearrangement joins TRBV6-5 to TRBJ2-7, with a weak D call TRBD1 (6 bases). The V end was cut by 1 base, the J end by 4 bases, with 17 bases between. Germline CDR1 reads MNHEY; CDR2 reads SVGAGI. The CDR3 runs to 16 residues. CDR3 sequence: CASSYFPTDQGYEQYF. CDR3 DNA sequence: TGTGCCAGCAGTTACTTCCCGACAGACCAGGGGTACGAGCAGTACTTC.

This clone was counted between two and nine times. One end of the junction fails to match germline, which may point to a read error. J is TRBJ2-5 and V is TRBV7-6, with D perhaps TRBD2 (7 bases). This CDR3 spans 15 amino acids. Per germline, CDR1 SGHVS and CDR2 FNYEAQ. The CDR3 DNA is TGTGCCACCAGCCCGTTGGGGGGGGGCGGGGAGACCCAGTACTTC. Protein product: CATSPLGGGGETQYF.

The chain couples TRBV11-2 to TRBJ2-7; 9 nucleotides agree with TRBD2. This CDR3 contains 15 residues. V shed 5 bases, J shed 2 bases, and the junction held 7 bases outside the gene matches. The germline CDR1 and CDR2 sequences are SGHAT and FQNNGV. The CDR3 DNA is TGTGCCAGCAGCGGAAGCCGCGGGAGGGCCTACGAGCAGTACGTC. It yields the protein CASSGSRGRAYEQYV.

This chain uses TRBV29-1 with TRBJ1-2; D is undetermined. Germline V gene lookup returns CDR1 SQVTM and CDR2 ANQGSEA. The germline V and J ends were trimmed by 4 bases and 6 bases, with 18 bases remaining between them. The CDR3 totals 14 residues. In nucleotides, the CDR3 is TGCAGCGTTGCCATTCCTAAGTTCCAAGATGGCTACACCTTC. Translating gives CSVAIPKFQDGYTF.

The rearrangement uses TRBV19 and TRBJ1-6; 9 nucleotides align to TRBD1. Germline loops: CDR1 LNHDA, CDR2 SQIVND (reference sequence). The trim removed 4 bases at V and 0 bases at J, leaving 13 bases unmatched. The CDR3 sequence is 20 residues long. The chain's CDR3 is CASSTRDPGQGSSYNSPLHF. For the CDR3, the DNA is TGTGCCAGTAGTACTCGTGACCCGGGACAGGGCAGCTCCTATAATTCACCCCTCCACTTT. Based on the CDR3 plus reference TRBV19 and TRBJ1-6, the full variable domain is DGGITQSPKYLFRKEGQNVTLSCEQNLNHDAMYWYRQDPGQGLRLIYYSQIVNDFQKGDIAEGYSVSREKKESFPLTVTSAQKNPTAFYLCASSTRDPGQGSSYNSPLHFGNGTRLTVT.

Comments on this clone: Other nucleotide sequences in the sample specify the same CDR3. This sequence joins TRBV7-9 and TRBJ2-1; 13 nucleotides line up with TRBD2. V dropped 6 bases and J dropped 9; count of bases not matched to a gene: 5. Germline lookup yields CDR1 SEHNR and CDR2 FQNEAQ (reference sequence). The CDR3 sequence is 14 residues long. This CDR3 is CASSPGLAGVEQFF. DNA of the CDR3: TGTGCCAGCAGTCCCGGACTAGCGGGAGTTGAGCAGTTCTTC.

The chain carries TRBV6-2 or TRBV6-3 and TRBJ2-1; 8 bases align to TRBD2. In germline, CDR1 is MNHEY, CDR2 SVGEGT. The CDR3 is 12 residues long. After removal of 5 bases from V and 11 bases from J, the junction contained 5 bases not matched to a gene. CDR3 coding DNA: TGTGCCAGCAGTCTAACTAGCGGTCAGCAGTTCTTC. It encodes CASSLTSGQQFF.